Following are 15 T cell receptor beta chains from one sample sequenced in a study of blood T cell repertoires in COVID-19. The protocol was immunoSEQ multiplex PCR, while the TCRdb copy is restricted to in-frame clones and leaves out a portion. This table has hundreds of thousands of clones, approximately 89% appearing once. Material for sequencing was PBMCs or T cells enriched from blood (not recorded which). Every receptor here comes from a woman in her 30s who had recovered from COVID-19.

The chain recombines TRBV15 with TRBJ1-4; TRBD1 matches 7 bases. Losses at the gene ends were 5 bases for V and 7 bases for J; bases not matched to a gene: 7. The CDR3 length is 14 residues. Germline CDR1 reads LNHNV; CDR2 reads YYDKDF (reference sequence). CDR3 sequence reads: CATSEDRVGEKLFF. In DNA, the CDR3 is TGTGCCACCAGCGAAGACAGGGTGGGTGAAAAACTGTTTTTT.

J is TRBJ1-2 and V is TRBV30, with a tentative D call TRBD1 (5 bases). CDR1 and CDR2 from the germline V gene are GTSNPN and SVGIG (reference sequence). The germline V and J ends were trimmed by 4 bases and 8 bases, with 14 bases remaining between them. The CDR3 sequence is 12 residues long. CDR3 region: CAWMRGVEGYTF. CDR3 DNA: TGTGCCTGGATGCGGGGCGTGGAGGGCTACACCTTC.

This chain links TRBV5-6 with TRBJ2-7; weak D call: TRBD1 (5 bases). Germline V gives CDR1 SGHDT, CDR2 YYEEEE. The CDR3 contains 15 residues. V was pared by 4 bases and J by 2 bases, with 16 bases between. CDR3 region: CASSAHIRETYEQYF. DNA for the CDR3: TGTGCCAGCAGCGCCCATATCAGGGAAACCTACGAGCAGTACTTC.

This rearrangement joins TRBV27 to TRBJ1-5, with 7 nucleotides matching TRBD1. Germline loops: CDR1 MNHEY, CDR2 SMNVEV (reference sequence). The CDR3 loop spans 18 amino acids. Trimming cost V 2 bases and J 3 bases; bases outside gene matches: 13. The chain's CDR3 is CASSLMGLGTASNQPQHF. CDR3 nucleotide sequence: TGTGCCAGCAGTTTAATGGGCCTTGGGACAGCTTCCAATCAGCCCCAGCATTTT.

About this clone itself: At the DNA level, this CDR3 is encoded by other sequences in the same sample as well. V and J are TRBV6-5 and TRBJ2-7; D is uncertain. CDR1 is MNHEY and CDR2 is SVGAGI in the germline V gene. This CDR3 region has 15 residues. With 0 bases removed from V and 0 bases from J, the gap between germline ends came to 9 bases. The CDR3 DNA sequence: TGTGCCAGCAGTTACTCGCGGCAGAGCTCCTACGAGCAGTACTTC. It translates to CASSYSRQSSYEQYF.

The chain is built from TRBV5-4 and TRBJ2-3; D is perhaps TRBD2 (5 bases). In germline, CDR1 is SGHNT, CDR2 YYREEE (reference sequence). This CDR3 contains 15 residues. The V gene lost 3 bases and the J gene lost 2 bases, with 13 bases spanning the gap. In DNA form, the CDR3 reads TGTGCCAGCAGCTCAGCGGCCCAGAACACAGATACGCAGTATTTT. Encoded protein: CASSSAAQNTDTQYF.

V gene TRBV5-5 combines with J gene TRBJ2-7, with D possibly matching TRBD2 (7 bases). V was shortened by 5 bases and J by 6 bases, with 24 bases between the two germline ends. Germline V gene data show CDR1 as SGHKS and CDR2 as YYEKEE (reference sequence). The CDR3 contains 16 residues. The CDR3 DNA sequence: TGTGCCAGCAGTTCGGCGGGGGCAGGACCGAGAGGCGAGCAGTACTTC. Its translation: CASSSAGAGPRGEQYF.

The chain couples TRBV27 to TRBJ2-7; D gene ambiguous. The CDR3 has 14 residues. Trimming removed 0 bases from V and 2 bases from J, with 8 bases in between. CDR1 MNHEY and CDR2 SMNVEV come from the germline V gene (reference sequence). The CDR3 DNA follows: TGTGCCAGCAGTTTATCAAGAACTACCTACGAGCAGTACTTC. Translation: CASSLSRTTYEQYF.

The CDR3 bases are TGTGCCAGCAGTTCCGGACACCGCAATCAGCCCCAGCATTTT. Amino acids: CASSSGHRNQPQHF. The chain recombines TRBV28 with TRBJ1-5; perhaps TRBD1 as D (5 bases). The germline V gene has CDR1 MDHEN and CDR2 SYDVKM. Trimming shortened V by 4 bases and J by 2 bases, and 9 bases separated the two germline ends. The CDR3 covers 14 residues.

This clone came up once. The rearrangement links TRBV7-6 to TRBJ2-1, with D perhaps TRBD2 (6 bases). V shed 5 bases and J shed 0 bases, with 14 bases lying between them. The CDR3 runs 16 residues. Germline V CDR1 and CDR2: SGHVS, FNYEAQ. CDR3 DNA: TGTGCCAGCAGCAGACCTACTAGCATCTCCTACAATGAGCAGTTCTTC. Translation gives CASSRPTSISYNEQFF.

The CDR3 protein is CATSLAGGLDTQYF. For the CDR3, the DNA is TGTGCCACATCACTAGCGGGAGGGCTGGATACGCAGTATTTT. The V call is TRBV10-3, the J call TRBJ2-3; 13 bases map to TRBD2. This CDR3 has 14 amino acids. CDR1 is ENHRY and CDR2 is SYGVKD in the germline V gene. With 10 bases clipped from V and 6 bases from J, the junction kept 7 bases outside the gene matches.

The CDR3 loop reads CASSPGMRGIGTDTQYF. In DNA, the CDR3 is TGTGCCAGCAGCCCAGGGATGCGGGGTATTGGCACAGATACGCAGTATTTT. The chain is built from TRBV4-2 and TRBJ2-3, with D maybe TRBD2 (6 bases). CDR1 and CDR2 (germline): LGHNA, YNFKEQ. V was pared by 4 bases and J by 1 base, with 18 bases between. The CDR3 runs to 17 residues.

J is TRBJ2-5 and V is TRBV3-1 (or the pseudogene TRBV3-2); D is ambiguous. The CDR3 has 15 amino acids. Germline CDR1 LGHDT, CDR2 YNNKEL (reference sequence). The ends were cut back, 0 bases at V and 3 bases at J, with 11 bases in the middle. CDR3 nucleotide sequence: TGTGCCAGCAGCCAAGACTTGTTGGGCAAAGAGACCCAGTACTTC. Protein sequence: CASSQDLLGKETQYF.

The chain has TRBV6-5 and TRBJ2-5; D is possibly TRBD2 (5 bases). The CDR3 covers 12 residues. V shed 5 bases and J shed 5 bases, with 9 bases lying between them. Looked up from germline, CDR1 is MNHEY and CDR2 is SVGAGI. CDR3 region: CASSQRGETQYF. CDR3 bases: TGTGCCAGCAGTCAAAGAGGGGAGACCCAGTACTTC.

V and J are TRBV5-4 and TRBJ2-1; 11 nucleotides line up with TRBD2. In germline, CDR1 is SGHNT, CDR2 YYREEE (reference sequence). Trimming took 0 bases from V and 4 from J; bases not matched to a gene: 3. This CDR3 region has 16 residues. This CDR3 is CASSLGGTSGYNEQFF. The CDR3 DNA is TGTGCCAGCAGCTTGGGGGGGACTAGCGGATACAATGAGCAGTTCTTC.